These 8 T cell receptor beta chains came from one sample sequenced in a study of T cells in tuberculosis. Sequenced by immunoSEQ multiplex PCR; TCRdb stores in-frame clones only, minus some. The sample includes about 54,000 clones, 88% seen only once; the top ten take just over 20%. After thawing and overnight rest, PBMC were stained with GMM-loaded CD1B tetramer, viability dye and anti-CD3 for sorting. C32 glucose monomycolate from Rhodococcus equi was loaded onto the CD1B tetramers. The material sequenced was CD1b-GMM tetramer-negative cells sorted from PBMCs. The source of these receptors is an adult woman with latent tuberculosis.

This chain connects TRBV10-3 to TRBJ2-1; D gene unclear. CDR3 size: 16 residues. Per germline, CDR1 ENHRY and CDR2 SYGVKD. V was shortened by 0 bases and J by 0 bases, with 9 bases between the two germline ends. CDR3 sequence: CAISESLVSSYNEQFF. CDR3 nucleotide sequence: TGTGCCATCAGTGAGTCGTTGGTGAGCTCCTACAATGAGCAGTTCTTC.

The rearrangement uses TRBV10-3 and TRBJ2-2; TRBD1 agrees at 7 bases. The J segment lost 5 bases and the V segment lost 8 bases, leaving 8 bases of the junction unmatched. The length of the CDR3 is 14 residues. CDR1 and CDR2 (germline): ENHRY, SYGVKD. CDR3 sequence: CAIGDSVGTGELFF. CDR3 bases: TGTGCCATCGGGGACAGCGTAGGGACCGGGGAGCTGTTTTTT.

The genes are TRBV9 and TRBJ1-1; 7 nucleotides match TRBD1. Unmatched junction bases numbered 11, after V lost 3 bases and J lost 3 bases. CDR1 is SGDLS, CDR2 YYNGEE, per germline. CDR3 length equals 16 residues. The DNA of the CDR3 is TGTGCCAGCAGCGCGACAGGGCTAGGGACGGACACTGAAGCTTTCTTT. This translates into CASSATGLGTDTEAFF.

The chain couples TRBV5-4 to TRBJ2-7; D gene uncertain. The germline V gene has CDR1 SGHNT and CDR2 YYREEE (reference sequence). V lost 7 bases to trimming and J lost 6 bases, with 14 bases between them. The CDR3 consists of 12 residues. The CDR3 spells CASGRTYTEQYF. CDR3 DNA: TGTGCCAGCGGGCGTACATATACCGAGCAGTACTTC. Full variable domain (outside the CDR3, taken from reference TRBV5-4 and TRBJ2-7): ETGVTQSPTHLIKTRGQQVTLRCSSQSGHNTVSWYQQALGQGPQFIFQYYREEENGRGNFPPRFSGLQFPNYSSELNVNALELDDSALYLCASGRTYTEQYFGPGTRLTVT.

CDR3 in DNA: TGTGCCAGCAGTGAAACAGGGAACACTGAAGCTTTCTTT. This encodes CASSETGNTEAFF. The V and J genes are TRBV6-4 and TRBJ1-1; a weak D match, TRBD1 (5 bases). V was cut by 3 bases and J by 1 base, with 6 bases left in between. Germline assignment: CDR1 MRHNA and CDR2 SNTAGT. CDR3 length equals 13 residues.

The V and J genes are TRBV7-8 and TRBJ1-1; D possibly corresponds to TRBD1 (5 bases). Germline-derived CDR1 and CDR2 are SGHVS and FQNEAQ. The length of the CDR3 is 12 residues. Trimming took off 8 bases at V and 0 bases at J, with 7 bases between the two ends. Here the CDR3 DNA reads TGTGCCAGCTCAGGGTTGAACACTGAAGCTTTCTTT. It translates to CASSGLNTEAFF.

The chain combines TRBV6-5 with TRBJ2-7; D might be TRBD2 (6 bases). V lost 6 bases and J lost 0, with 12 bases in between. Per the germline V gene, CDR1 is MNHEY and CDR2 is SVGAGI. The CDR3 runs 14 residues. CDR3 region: CASSPAGSSYEQYF. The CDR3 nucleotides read TGTGCCAGCAGCCCGGCCGGGAGCTCCTACGAGCAGTACTTC.

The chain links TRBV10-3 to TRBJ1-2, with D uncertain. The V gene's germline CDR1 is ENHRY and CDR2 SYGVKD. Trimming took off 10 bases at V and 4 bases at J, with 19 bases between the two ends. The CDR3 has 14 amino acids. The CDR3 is CATSSRPSLYGYTF. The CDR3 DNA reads TGTGCCACTAGCAGTAGGCCCTCACTCTATGGCTACACCTTC.